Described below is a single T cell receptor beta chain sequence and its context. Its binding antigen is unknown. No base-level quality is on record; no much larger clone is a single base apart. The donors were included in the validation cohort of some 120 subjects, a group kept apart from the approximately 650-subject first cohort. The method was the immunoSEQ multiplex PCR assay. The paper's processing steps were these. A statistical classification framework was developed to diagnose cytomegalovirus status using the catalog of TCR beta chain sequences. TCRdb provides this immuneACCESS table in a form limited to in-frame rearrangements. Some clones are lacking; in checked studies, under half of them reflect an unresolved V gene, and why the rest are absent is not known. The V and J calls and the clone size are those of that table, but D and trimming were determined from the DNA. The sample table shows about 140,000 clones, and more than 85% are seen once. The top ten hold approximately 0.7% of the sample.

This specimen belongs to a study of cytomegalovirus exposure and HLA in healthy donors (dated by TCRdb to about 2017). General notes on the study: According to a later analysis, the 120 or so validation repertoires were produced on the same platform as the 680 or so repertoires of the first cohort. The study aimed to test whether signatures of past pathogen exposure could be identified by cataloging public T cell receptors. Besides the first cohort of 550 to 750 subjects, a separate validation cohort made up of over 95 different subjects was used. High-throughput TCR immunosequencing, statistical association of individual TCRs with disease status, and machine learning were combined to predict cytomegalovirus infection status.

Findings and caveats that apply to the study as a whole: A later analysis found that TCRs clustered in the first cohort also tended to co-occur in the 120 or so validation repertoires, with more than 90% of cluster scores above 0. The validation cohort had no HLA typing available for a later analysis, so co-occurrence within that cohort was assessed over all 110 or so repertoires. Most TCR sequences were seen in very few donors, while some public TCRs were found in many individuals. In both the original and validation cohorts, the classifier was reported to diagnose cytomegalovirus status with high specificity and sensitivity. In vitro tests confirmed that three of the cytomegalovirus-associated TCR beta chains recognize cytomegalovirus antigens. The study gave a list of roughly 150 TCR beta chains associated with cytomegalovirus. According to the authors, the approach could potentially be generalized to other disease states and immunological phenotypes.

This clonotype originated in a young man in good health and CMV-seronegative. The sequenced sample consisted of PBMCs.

The nucleotides read TGCGCCAGCACAGGGGACAGGGGCACAGATACGCAGTATTTT. The translation is CASTGDRGTDTQYF. This chain joins TRBV5-1 to TRBJ2-3; TRBD1 aligns with 9 central bases. For this chain, trimming is 6 bases at the V end and 1 base at the J end, and the number of junction bases without a gene match is 3. Via the germline V gene, CDR1 is SGHRS and CDR2 YFSETQ. Spanning cysteine to phenylalanine, the CDR3 consists of 14 amino acids. Only CDR3 DNA remains: 42 bases, in frame from the first base.